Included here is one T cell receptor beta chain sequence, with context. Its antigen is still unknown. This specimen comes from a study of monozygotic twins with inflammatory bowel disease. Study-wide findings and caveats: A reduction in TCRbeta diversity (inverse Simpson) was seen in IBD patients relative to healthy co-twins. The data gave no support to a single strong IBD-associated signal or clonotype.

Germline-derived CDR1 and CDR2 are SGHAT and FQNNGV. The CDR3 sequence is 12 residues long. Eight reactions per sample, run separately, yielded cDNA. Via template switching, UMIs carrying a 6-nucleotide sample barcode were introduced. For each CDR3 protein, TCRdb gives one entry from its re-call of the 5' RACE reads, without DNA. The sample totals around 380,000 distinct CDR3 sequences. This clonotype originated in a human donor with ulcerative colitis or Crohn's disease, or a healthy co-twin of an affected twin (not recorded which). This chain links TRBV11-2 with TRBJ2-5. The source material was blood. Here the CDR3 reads CASSLVAETQYF.